This TCR beta chain came from a study of early T cells in non-severe SARS-CoV-2 infection. On the study more broadly: The authors sequenced bulk RNA from unsorted whole blood, leaving chains unpaired.

This CDR3 has 15 amino acids. From germline, CDR1 is KGHDR and CDR2 SFDVKD. The V end was cut by 4 bases, the J end by 7 bases, with 16 bases between. Concerning this clonotype: As yet, its antigen is unknown.

Overall study results and limits: Matching results from VDJdb favored anti-spike CD8 responses, leaving private and CD4 specificities undetected.

Tagging with unique molecular identifiers was applied to individual cDNA molecules. Each CDR3 protein is one row after TCRdb ran MiXCR on the 5' RACE reads. This repertoire shows 45,000 or so distinct CDR3 sequences, under 13% found once; its top ten account for about 9.6%. The chain couples TRBV24-1 to TRBJ1-5; tentatively, D is TRBD1 (5 bases). The receptor comes from an adult who was a healthcare worker with PCR-confirmed SARS-CoV-2 infection or an uninfected control (not recorded which). The specimen was whole blood. The CDR3 loop is CATSDQGEPGQPQHF. In nucleotides, the CDR3 is TGTGCCACCAGTGACCAGGGAGAGCCAGGCCAGCCCCAGCATTTT.